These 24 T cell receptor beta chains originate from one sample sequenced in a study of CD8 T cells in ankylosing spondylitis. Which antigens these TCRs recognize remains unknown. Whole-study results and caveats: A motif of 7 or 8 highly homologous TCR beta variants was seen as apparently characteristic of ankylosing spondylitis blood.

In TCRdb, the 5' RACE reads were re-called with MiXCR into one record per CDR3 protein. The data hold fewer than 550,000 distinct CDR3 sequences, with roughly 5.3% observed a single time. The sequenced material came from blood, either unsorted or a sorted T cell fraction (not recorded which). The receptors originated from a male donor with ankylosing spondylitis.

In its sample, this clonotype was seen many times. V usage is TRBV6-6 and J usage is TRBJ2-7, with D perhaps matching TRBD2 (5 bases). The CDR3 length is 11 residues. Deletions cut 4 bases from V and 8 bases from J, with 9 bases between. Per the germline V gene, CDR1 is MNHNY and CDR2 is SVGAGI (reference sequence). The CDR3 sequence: CASSSFGKQYF. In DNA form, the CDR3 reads TGTGCCAGCAGTTCCTTCGGGAAGCAGTACTTC.

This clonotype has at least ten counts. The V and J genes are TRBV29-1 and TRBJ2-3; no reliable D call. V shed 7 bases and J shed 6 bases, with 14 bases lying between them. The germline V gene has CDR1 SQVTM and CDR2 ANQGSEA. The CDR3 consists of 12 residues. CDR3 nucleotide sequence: TGCAGCGCTTCCAAGACCCCCGATACGCAGTATTTT. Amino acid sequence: CSASKTPDTQYF.

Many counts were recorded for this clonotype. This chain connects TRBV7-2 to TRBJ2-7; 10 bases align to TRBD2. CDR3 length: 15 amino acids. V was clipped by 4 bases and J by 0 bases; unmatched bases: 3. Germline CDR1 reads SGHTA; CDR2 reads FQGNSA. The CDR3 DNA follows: TGTGCCAGCAGCTACGGACTAGCGGCCTCCTACGAGCAGTACTTC. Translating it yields CASSYGLAASYEQYF.

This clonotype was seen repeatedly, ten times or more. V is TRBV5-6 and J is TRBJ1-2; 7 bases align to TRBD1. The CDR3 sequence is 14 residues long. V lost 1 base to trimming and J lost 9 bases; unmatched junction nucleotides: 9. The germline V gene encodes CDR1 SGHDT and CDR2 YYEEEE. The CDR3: CASSLRAGQDSYTF. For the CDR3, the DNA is TGTGCCAGCAGCTTGCGAGCCGGACAGGACAGCTACACCTTC.

The CDR3 reads CASSPGPRSDTQYF. The CDR3 nucleotides are TGCGCCAGCAGCCCGGGACCGCGTTCAGATACGCAGTATTTT. The chain combines TRBV4-1 with TRBJ2-3; D may correspond to TRBD1 or TRBD2 (5 bases each). Germline V CDR1 and CDR2: MGHRA, YSYEKL. The germline V and J ends were trimmed by 4 bases and 4 bases, with 12 bases remaining between them. The CDR3 length is 14 residues.

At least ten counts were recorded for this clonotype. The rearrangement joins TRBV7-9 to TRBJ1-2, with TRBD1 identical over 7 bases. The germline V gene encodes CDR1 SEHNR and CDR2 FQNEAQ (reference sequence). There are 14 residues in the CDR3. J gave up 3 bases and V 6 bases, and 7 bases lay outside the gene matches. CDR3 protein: CASSYRQGDYGYTF. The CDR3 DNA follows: TGTGCCAGCAGTTATAGACAGGGTGACTATGGCTACACCTTC.

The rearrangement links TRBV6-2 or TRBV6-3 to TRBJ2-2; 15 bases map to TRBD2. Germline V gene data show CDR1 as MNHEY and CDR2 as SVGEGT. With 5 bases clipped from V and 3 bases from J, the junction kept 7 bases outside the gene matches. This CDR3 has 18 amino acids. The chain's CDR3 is CASSPGTSGGFDTGELFF. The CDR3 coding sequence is TGTGCCAGCAGTCCCGGGACTAGCGGGGGGTTCGACACCGGGGAGCTGTTTTTT.

CDR3 nucleotide sequence: TGTGCCAGCTCCCAGGCAGGGGCTAGCGAAGAGACCCAGTACTTC. This codes for CASSQAGASEETQYF. V and J are TRBV18 and TRBJ2-5, with D perhaps being TRBD1 or TRBD2 (6 bases each). V dropped 6 bases and J dropped 3 bases, with 17 bases sitting between them. Germline V gene lookup returns CDR1 KGHSH and CDR2 LQKENI. CDR3 length: 15 amino acids.

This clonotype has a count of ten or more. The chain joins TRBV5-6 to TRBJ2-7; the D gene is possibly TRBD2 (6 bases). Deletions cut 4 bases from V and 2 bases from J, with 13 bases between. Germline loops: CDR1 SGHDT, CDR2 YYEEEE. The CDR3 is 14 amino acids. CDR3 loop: CASSRMGGPYEQYF. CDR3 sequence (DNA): TGTGCCAGCAGCAGGATGGGGGGTCCCTACGAGCAGTACTTC.

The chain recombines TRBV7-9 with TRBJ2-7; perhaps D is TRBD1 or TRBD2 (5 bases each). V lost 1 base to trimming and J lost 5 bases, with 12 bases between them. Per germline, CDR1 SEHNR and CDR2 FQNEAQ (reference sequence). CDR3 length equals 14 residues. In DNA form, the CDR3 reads TGTGCCAGCAGCTTAGGGTGGGGGTCCAACGAGCAGTACTTC. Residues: CASSLGWGSNEQYF.

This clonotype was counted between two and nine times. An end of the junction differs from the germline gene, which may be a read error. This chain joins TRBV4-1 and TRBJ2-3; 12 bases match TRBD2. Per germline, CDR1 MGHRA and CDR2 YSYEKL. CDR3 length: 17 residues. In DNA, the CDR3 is TGCGCCAGCCGCCAAGATACTAGCGGGGGGCCGTGGGATACGCAGTATTTT. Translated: CASRQDTSGGPWDTQYF.

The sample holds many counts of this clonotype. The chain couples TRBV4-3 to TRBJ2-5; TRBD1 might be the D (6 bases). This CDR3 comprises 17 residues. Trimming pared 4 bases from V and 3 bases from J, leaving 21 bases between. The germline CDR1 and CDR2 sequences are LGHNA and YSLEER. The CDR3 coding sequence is TGCGCCAGCAGCCGAGCGCCCGTGGGGGCCTCAAAAGAGACCCAGTACTTC. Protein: CASSRAPVGASKETQYF.

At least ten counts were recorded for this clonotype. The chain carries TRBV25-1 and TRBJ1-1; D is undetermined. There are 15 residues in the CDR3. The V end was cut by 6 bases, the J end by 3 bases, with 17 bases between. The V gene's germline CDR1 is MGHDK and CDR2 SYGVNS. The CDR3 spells CASSGPGLRDTEAFF. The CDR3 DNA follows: TGTGCCAGCAGCGGTCCGGGCCTAAGGGACACTGAAGCTTTCTTT.

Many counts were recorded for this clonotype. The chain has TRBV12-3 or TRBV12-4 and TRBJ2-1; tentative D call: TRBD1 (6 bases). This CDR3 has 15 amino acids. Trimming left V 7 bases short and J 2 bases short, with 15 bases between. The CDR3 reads CASIRGSGAYNEQFF. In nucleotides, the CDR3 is TGTGCCAGCATTAGGGGGAGTGGCGCCTACAATGAGCAGTTCTTC.

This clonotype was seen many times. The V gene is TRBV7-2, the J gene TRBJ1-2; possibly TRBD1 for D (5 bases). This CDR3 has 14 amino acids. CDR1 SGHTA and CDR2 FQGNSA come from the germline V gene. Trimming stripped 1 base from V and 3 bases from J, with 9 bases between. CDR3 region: CASSLGQSHYGYTF. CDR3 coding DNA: TGTGCCAGCAGCTTAGGACAGAGCCACTATGGCTACACCTTC.

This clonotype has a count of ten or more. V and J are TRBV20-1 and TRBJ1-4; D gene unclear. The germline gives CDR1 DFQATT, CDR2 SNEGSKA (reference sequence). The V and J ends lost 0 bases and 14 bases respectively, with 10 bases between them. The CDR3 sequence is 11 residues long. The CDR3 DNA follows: TGCAGTGCTAGAGATCTGGCATGGCTGTTTTTT. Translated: CSARDLAWLFF.

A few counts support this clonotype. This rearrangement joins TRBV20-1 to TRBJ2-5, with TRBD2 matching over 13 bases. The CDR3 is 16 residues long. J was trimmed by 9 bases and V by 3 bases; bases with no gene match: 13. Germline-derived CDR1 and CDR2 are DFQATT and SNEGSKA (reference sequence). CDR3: CSASTLLAGGASAQYF. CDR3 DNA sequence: TGCAGTGCTAGCACCCTACTAGCGGGAGGGGCCTCGGCCCAGTACTTC.

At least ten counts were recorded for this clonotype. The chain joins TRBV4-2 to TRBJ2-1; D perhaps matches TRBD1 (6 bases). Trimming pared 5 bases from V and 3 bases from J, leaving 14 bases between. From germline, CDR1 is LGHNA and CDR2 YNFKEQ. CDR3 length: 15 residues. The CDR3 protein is CASSTEWTDYNEQFF. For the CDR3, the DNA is TGTGCCAGCAGCACCGAGTGGACAGACTACAATGAGCAGTTCTTC.

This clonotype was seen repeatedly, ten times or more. The CDR3 spells CASSLPRGVSNTEAFF. The CDR3 nucleotides are TGTGCCAGCAGCTTACCAAGAGGGGTCTCGAACACTGAAGCTTTCTTT. The gene calls are TRBV7-9 and TRBJ1-1; the D gene is possibly TRBD1 (5 bases). Deletions cut 2 bases from V and 1 base from J, with 14 bases between. Germline CDR1 is SEHNR and CDR2 is FQNEAQ (reference sequence). The CDR3 totals 16 residues.

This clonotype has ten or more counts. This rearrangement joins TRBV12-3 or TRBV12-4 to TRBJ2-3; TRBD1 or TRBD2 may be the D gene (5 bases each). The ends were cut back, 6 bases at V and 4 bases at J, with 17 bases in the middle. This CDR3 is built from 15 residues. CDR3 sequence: CASSPRGAEADTQYF. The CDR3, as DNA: TGTGCCAGCAGCCCTCGAGGGGCCGAGGCAGATACGCAGTATTTT.

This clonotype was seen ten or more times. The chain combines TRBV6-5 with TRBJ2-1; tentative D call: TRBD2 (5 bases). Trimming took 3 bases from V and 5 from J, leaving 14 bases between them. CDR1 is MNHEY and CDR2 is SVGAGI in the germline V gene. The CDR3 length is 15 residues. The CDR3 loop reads CASSYHGGSDNEQFF. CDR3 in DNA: TGTGCCAGCAGTTATCATGGAGGCTCAGACAATGAGCAGTTCTTC.

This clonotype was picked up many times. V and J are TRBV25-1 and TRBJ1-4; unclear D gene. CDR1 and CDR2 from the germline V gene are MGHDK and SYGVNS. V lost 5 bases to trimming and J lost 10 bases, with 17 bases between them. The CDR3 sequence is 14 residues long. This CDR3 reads CASSNSGGNGKLFF. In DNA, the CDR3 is TGTGCCAGCAGTAACTCAGGAGGGAACGGAAAACTGTTTTTT.

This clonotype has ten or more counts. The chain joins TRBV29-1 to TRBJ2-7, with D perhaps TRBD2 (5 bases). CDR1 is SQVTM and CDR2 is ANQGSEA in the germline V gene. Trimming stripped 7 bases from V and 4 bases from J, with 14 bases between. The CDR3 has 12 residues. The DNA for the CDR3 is TGCAGCGCAAGAGGAACGGGGTACGAGCAGTACTTC. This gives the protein CSARGTGYEQYF.

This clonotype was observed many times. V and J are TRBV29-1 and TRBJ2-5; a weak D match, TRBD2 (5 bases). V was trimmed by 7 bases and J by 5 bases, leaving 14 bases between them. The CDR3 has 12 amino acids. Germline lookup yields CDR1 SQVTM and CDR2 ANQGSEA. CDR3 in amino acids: CSAKRSGETQYF. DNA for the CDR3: TGCAGCGCCAAGCGGTCTGGGGAGACCCAGTACTTC.